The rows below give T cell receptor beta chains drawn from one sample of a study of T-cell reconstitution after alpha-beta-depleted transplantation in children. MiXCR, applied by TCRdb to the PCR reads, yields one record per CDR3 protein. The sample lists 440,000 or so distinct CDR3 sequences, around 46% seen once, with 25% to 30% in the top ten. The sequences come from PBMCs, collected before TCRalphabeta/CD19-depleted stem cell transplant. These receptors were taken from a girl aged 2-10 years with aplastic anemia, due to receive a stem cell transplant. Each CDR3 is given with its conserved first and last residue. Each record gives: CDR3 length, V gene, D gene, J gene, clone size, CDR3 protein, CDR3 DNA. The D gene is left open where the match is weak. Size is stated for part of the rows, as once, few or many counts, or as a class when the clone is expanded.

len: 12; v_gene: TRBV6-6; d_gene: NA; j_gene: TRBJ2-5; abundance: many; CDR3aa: CASRGGFETQYF; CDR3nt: TGTGCCAGCAGGGGGGGCTTTGAGACCCAGTACTTC
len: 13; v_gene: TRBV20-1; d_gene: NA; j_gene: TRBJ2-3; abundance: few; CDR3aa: CSARGGRTDTQYF; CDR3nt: TGCAGTGCTAGAGGGGGTCGAACAGATACGCAGTATTTT
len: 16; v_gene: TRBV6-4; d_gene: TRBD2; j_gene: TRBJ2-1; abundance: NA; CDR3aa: CASSGLAGAPDNEQFF; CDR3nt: TGTGCCAGCAGTGGACTAGCGGGAGCCCCTGACAATGAGCAGTTCTTC
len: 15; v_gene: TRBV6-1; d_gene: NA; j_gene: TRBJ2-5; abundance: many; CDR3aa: CASSRTWSVQETQYF; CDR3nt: TGTGCCAGCAGCCGCACCTGGAGCGTCCAAGAGACCCAGTACTTC
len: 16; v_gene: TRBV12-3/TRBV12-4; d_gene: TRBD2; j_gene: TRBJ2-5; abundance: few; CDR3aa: CASSPTSGRMGETQYF; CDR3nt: TGTGCCAGCAGTCCGACTAGCGGGAGAATGGGAGAGACCCAGTACTTC
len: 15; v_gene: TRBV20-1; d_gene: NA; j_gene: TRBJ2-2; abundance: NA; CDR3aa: CSAGRAAGGTGELFF; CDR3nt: TGCAGTGCTGGAAGAGCGGCTGGGGGCACCGGGGAGCTGTTTTTT
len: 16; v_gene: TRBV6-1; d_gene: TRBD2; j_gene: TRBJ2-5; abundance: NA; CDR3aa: CASSQVAGAGAETQYF; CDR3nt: TGTGCCAGCAGTCAGGTGGCTGGGGCGGGAGCAGAGACCCAGTACTTC
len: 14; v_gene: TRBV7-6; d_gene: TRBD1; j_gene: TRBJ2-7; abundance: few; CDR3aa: CASSLFDRGYEQYF; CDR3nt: TGTGCCAGCAGCTTATTCGACAGGGGATACGAGCAGTACTTC
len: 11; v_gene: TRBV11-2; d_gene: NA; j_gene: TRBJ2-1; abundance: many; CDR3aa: CASSLRREQFF; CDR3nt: TGTGCCAGCAGCTTGAGGCGTGAGCAGTTCTTC
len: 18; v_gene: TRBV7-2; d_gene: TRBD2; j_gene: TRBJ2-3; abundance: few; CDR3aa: CASSLAPILADLTDTQYF; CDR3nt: TGTGCCAGCAGCTTAGCCCCTATTCTAGCGGATCTCACAGATACGCAGTATTTT
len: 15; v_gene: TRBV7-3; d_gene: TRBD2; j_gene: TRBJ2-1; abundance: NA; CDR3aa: CASSQSGRAYNEQFF; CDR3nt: TGTGCCAGCAGCCAGAGCGGGAGGGCCTACAATGAGCAGTTCTTC
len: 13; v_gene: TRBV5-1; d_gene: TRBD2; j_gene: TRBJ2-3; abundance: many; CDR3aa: CASNAGGADTQYF; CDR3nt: TGCGCCAGCAACGCGGGAGGGGCGGATACGCAGTATTTT
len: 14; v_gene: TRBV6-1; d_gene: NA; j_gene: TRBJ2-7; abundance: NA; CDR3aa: CASKRGSNSYEQYF; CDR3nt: TGTGCCAGCAAGAGGGGTTCTAACTCCTACGAGCAGTACTTC
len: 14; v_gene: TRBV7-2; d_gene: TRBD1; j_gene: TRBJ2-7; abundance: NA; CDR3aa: CASSDHTGTVEQYF; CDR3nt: TGTGCCAGCAGCGACCATACCGGGACAGTCGAGCAGTACTTC
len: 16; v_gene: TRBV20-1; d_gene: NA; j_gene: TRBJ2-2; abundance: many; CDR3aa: CSARDSQSLSSEELFF; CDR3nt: TGCAGTGCTAGAGATTCACAGTCCCTTTCATCCGAGGAGCTGTTTTTT
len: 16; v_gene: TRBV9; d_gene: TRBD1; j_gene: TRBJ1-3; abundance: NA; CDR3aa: CASSTDRENSGNTIYF; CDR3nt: TGTGCCAGCAGCACCGACAGGGAGAACTCTGGAAACACCATATATTTT
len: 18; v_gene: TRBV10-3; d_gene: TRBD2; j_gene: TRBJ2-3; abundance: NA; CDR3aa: CAISEGTSGRPSTDTQYF; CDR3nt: TGTGCCATCAGTGAAGGGACTAGCGGGAGGCCTAGCACAGATACGCAGTATTTT
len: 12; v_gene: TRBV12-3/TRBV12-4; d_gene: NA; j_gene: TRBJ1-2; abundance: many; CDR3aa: CASTLREGGYTF; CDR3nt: TGTGCCAGCACCTTACGGGAGGGTGGCTACACCTTC
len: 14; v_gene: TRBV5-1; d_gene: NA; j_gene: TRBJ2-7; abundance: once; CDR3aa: CASSPRTDNYEQYF; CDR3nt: TGCGCCAGCAGCCCCCGGACAGATAACTACGAGCAGTACTTC
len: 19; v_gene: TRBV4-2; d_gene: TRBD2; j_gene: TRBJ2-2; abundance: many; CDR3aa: CASSQGLSGRVGYTGELFF; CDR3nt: TGTGCCAGCAGCCAGGGACTCAGCGGGAGGGTCGGTTACACCGGGGAGCTGTTTTTT
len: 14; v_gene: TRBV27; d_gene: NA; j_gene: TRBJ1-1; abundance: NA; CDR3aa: CASSFLGSGSEAFF; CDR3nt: TGTGCCAGCAGTTTTCTCGGAAGCGGCTCTGAAGCTTTCTTT
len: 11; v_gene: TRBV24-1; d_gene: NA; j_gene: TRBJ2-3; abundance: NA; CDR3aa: CATRDTLTQYF; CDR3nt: TGTGCCACCAGGGATACACTTACGCAGTATTTT
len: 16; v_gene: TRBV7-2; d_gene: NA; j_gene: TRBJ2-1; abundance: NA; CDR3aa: CASSPPNLGFYNEQFF; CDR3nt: TGTGCCAGCAGCCCCCCGAACTTGGGTTTCTACAATGAGCAGTTCTTC
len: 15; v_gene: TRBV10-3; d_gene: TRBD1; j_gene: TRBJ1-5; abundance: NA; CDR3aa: CAISETGGVGQPQHF; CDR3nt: TGTGCCATCAGTGAGACAGGGGGGGTAGGTCAGCCCCAGCATTTT
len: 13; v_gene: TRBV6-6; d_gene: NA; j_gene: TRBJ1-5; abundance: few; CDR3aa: CATLYRPDQPQHF; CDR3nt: TGTGCCACACTATACAGGCCCGATCAGCCCCAGCATTTT
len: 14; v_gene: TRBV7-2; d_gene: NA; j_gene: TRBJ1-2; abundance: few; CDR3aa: CASSSRDGYYGYTF; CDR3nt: TGTGCCAGCAGCTCCCGGGACGGATACTATGGCTACACCTTC
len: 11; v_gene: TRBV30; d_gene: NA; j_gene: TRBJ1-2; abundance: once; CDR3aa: CAWSVYYGYTF; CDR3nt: TGTGCCTGGAGTGTCTACTATGGCTACACCTTC
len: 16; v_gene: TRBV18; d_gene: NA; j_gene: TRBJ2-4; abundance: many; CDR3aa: CASSPYTSRAKNIQYF; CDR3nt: TGTGCCAGCTCACCATATACAAGTAGAGCCAAAAACATTCAGTACTTC
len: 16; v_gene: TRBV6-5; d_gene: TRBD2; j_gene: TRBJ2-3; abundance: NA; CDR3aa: CASSYWSGRATDTQYF; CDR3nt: TGTGCCAGCAGTTACTGGAGCGGGAGGGCCACAGATACGCAGTATTTT
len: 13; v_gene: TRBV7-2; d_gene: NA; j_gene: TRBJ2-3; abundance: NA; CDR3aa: CASSLEDRFTQYF; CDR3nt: TGTGCCAGCAGCTTAGAGGACCGATTTACGCAGTATTTT
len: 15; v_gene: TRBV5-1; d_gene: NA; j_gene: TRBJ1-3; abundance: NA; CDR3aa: CASSLYRGDGNTIYF; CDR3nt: TGCGCCAGCAGCTTGTACCGAGGGGACGGAAACACCATATATTTT
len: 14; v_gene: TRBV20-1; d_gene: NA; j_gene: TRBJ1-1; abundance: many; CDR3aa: CSAARTPSNTEAFF; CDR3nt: TGCAGTGCTGCCCGGACACCATCGAACACTGAAGCTTTCTTT
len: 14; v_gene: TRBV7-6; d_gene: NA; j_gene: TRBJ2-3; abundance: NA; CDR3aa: CGATPLASTDTQYF; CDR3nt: TGTGGGGCCACCCCGTTAGCTAGCACAGATACGCAGTATTTT
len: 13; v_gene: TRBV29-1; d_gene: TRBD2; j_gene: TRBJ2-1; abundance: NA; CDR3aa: CSVRTSGISEQFF; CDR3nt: TGCAGCGTCCGGACTAGCGGGATTAGTGAGCAGTTCTTC
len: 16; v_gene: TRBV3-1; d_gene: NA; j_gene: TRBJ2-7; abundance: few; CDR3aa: CASSQAGGGRSYEQYF; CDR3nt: TGTGCCAGCAGCCAAGCCGGAGGGGGAAGGTCCTACGAGCAGTACTTC
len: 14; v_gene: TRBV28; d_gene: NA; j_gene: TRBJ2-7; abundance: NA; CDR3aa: CASSSGERVYEQYF; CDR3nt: TGTGCCAGCAGTTCTGGGGAAAGGGTCTACGAGCAGTACTTC
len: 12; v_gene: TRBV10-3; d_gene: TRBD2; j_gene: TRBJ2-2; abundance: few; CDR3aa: CAISPGGVELFF; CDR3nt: TGTGCCATCAGCCCGGGGGGAGTGGAGCTGTTTTTT
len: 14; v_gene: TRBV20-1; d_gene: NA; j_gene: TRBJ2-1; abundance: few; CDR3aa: CSATLSSLGGEQFF; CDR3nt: TGCAGTGCTACCTTAAGTAGTCTGGGGGGTGAGCAGTTCTTC
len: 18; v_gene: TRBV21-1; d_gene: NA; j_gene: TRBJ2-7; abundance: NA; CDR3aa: CASSRASQGAKVTNEQYF; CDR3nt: TGTGCCAGCAGCAGAGCATCACAGGGGGCAAAGGTAACGAACGAGCAGTACTTC
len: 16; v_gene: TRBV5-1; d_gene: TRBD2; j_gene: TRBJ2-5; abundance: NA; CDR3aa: CASSPADSGRMVTQYF; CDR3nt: TGCGCCAGCAGCCCGGCGGACAGCGGGAGGATGGTGACCCAGTACTTC
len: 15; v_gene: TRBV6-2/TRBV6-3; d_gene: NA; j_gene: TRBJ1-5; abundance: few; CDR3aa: CASSYSSGNNQPQHF; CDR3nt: TGTGCCAGCAGTTACTCGAGCGGGAACAATCAGCCCCAGCATTTT
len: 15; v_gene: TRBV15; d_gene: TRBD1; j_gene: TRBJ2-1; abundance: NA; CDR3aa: CATSRGQGPNNEQFF; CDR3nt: TGTGCCACCAGCAGGGGACAGGGCCCTAACAATGAGCAGTTCTTC
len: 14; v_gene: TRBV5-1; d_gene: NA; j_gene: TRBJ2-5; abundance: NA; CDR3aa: CASSPDKFQETQYF; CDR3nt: TGCGCCAGCAGCCCGGACAAATTCCAAGAGACCCAGTACTTC
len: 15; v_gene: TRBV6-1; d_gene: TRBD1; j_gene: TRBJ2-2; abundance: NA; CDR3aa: CASSGDRLNTGELFF; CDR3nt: TGTGCCAGCAGTGGGGACAGGCTGAACACCGGGGAGCTGTTTTTT
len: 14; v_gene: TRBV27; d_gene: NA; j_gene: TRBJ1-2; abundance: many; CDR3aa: CASSRRGRFYGYTF; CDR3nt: TGTGCCAGCAGTAGGAGAGGGCGGTTCTATGGCTACACCTTC
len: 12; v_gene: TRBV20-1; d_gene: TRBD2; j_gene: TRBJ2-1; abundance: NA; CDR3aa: CSAQEGRDEQFF; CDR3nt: TGCAGTGCTCAGGAGGGGAGGGATGAGCAGTTCTTC
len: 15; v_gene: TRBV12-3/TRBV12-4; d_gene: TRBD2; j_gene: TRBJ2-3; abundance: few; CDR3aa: CASRPGGGPTDTQYF; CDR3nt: TGTGCCAGCAGACCGGGGGGGGGCCCCACAGATACGCAGTATTTT
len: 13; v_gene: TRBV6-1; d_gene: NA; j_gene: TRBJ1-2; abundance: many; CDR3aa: CASSLQGGDGYTF; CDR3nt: TGTGCCAGCAGCCTACAGGGCGGTGATGGCTACACCTTC
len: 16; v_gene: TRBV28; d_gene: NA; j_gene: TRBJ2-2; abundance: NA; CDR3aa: CASRLYGGGATGELFF; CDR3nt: TGTGCCAGCAGACTTTATGGAGGGGGCGCAACCGGGGAGCTGTTTTTT
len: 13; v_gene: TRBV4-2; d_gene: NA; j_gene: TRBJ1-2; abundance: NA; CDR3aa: CASSQEAVYGYTF; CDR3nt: TGTGCCAGCAGCCAAGAAGCCGTTTATGGCTACACCTTC
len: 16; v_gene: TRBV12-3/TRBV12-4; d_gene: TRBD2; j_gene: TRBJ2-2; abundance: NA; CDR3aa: CASSPLAGANTGELFF; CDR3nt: TGTGCCAGCAGTCCGCTAGCGGGGGCGAACACCGGGGAGCTGTTTTTT
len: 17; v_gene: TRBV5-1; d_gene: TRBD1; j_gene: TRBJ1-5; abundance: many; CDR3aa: CASSTRPGTGVGQPQHF; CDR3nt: TGCGCCAGCAGCACCAGACCGGGGACAGGGGTGGGTCAGCCCCAGCATTTT
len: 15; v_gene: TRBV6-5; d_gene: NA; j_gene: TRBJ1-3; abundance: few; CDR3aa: CASSSQPGFGNTIYF; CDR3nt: TGTGCCAGCAGTTCCCAACCGGGATTTGGAAACACCATATATTTT
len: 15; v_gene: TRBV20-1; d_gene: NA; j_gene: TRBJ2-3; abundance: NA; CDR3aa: CSASSSREKADTQYF; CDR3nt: TGCAGTGCTAGCAGCTCGAGGGAGAAAGCAGATACGCAGTATTTT
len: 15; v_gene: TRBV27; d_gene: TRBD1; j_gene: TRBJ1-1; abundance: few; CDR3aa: CASSLSRGVNTEAFF; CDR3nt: TGTGCCAGCAGTCTCTCCAGGGGGGTGAACACTGAAGCTTTCTTT